The next 8 T cell receptor beta chains were all read from a single sample in a study of T-cell memory formation after mild COVID-19. TCRdb re-called the 5' RACE reads with MiXCR, one entry per CDR3 protein. There are some 600,000 distinct CDR3 sequences in the sample; roughly a sixth occur only once, and 8.1% lies in the top ten. Material for sequencing was PBMCs or a T cell subset sorted from them (not recorded which). These receptors were collected from an adult woman who had mild COVID-19 (a few samples of this study predate the infection). Cell type and time point are not known.

V usage is TRBV3-1 and J usage is TRBJ2-3; no clear D gene. The germline V gene encodes CDR1 LGHDT and CDR2 YNNKEL (reference sequence). CDR3 length: 14 amino acids. With 0 bases removed from V and 5 bases from J, the gap between germline ends came to 9 bases. This chain's CDR3 is CASSQDVLRDTQYF. The CDR3 region has the DNA TGTGCCAGCAGCCAAGATGTGTTGAGAGATACGCAGTATTTT.

A remark on this clonotype: One junction end does not reproduce the germline sequence, and a read error may be involved. The J gene is TRBJ1-1, the V gene TRBV18; D gene uncertain. The CDR3 is made up of 13 amino acids. Germline V gene sequence: CDR1 KGHSH, CDR2 LQKENI. CDR3 region: CASSPQFESEASF. CDR3 bases: TGTGCCAGCTCACCCCAATTCGAGTCTGAAGCTTCCTTT.

This clonotype occurred a few times. The J gene is TRBJ2-1, the V gene TRBV4-3; maybe TRBD2 (6 bases). The V gene's germline CDR1 is LGHNA and CDR2 YSLEER. The V gene lost 4 bases and the J gene lost 9 bases, with 13 bases spanning the gap. This CDR3 region has 13 residues. The CDR3 is CASSPSSEGEQFF. In DNA, the CDR3 is TGCGCCAGCAGCCCTTCCTCGGAGGGTGAGCAGTTCTTC.

This clonotype was found a few times. The genes are TRBV27 and TRBJ2-7; perhaps TRBD2 as D (6 bases). Trimming took 5 bases from V and 4 from J, leaving 18 bases between them. The CDR3 consists of 15 residues. In germline, CDR1 is MNHEY, CDR2 SMNVEV (reference sequence). The CDR3 coding sequence is TGTGCCAGCAGTCCTCTCGTAGCCGGGGGATACGAGCAGTACTTC. The encoded protein is CASSPLVAGGYEQYF.

The chain joins TRBV5-1 to TRBJ1-5; D is ambiguous. V dropped 6 bases and J dropped 8 bases, with 18 bases sitting between them. CDR3 length: 14 amino acids. From germline, CDR1 is SGHRS and CDR2 YFSETQ. Here the CDR3 DNA reads TGCGCCAGCACCCAAACCGTCGGGGAGGAGCCCCAGCATTTT. Amino acid sequence: CASTQTVGEEPQHF.

This clonotype has a count of ten or more. The chain couples TRBV5-1 to TRBJ2-1; D remains ambiguous. V was pared by 0 bases and J by 0 bases, with 10 bases between. This CDR3 region has 16 residues. Germline V gene data show CDR1 as SGHRS and CDR2 as YFSETQ. CDR3 coding DNA: TGCGCCAGCAGCTTGGGGGATCTCAGCTCCTACAATGAGCAGTTCTTC. Amino acids: CASSLGDLSSYNEQFF.

The chain recombines TRBV24-1 with TRBJ1-2; D call uncertain. In germline, CDR1 is KGHDR, CDR2 SFDVKD. The germline V and J ends were trimmed by 1 base and 7 bases, with 6 bases remaining between them. There are 12 residues in the CDR3. The CDR3 region is CATSDFILGYTF. Here the CDR3 DNA reads TGTGCCACCAGTGATTTTATCCTTGGCTACACCTTC.

This rearrangement joins TRBV24-1 to TRBJ2-1, with TRBD2 matching 12 bases. The CDR3 covers 17 residues. The V gene end was trimmed by 3 bases and the J gene end by 2 bases; junction bases not matched to a gene: 4. CDR1 KGHDR and CDR2 SFDVKD come from the germline V gene. This CDR3 is CATSDPTSGGPYNEQFF. The CDR3, as DNA: TGTGCCACCAGTGATCCGACTAGCGGGGGCCCCTACAATGAGCAGTTCTTC.